This is a list of T cell receptor beta chains from one sample in a study of blood T cells in healthy people across ages. TCRdb re-called the 5' RACE reads through MiXCR, storing one row per CDR3 protein. The sample records fewer than 1 million distinct CDR3 sequences, approximately 44% being singletons. Material for sequencing was blood. The receptor set was obtained from a man aged 55-75 years in good health. CDR3s leave out the opening cysteine and the closing phenylalanine or tryptophan.

cdr3_length: 14; v_call: TRBV25-1; cdr3_aa: ASSERPIADTDTQY
cdr3_length: 15; v_call: TRBV4-1; cdr3_aa: ASSQDEANGPNYGYT
cdr3_length: 14; v_call: TRBV4-3; cdr3_aa: ASSQLPQQREDTQY
cdr3_length: 11; v_call: TRBV20-1; cdr3_aa: SVLGGTGAEAF
cdr3_length: 14; v_call: TRBV7-9; cdr3_aa: ASSSDQGRKNEKLF
cdr3_length: 13; v_call: TRBV30; cdr3_aa: AWSVTAFRGTEAF
cdr3_length: 11; v_call: TRBV4-1; cdr3_aa: ASSQGQVGGYT
cdr3_length: 12; v_call: TRBV7-9; cdr3_aa: ASSSRDYPNEQF
cdr3_length: 20; v_call: TRBV4-3; cdr3_aa: ASSQDQIRTSGPFGRSGELF
cdr3_length: 14; v_call: TRBV6-6; cdr3_aa: ASTQLVAQTNSPLH
cdr3_length: 13; v_call: TRBV7-2; cdr3_aa: ASKEDLGMNTEAF
cdr3_length: 12; v_call: TRBV7-2; cdr3_aa: ASSPSPSQNIQY
cdr3_length: 12; v_call: TRBV4-3; cdr3_aa: ASSQVGAVTEAF
cdr3_length: 16; v_call: TRBV12-3/TRBV12-4; cdr3_aa: ASSFAGRTSSYNSPLH
cdr3_length: 13; v_call: TRBV6-1; cdr3_aa: ASKSGGTGDTEAF
cdr3_length: 13; v_call: TRBV20-1; cdr3_aa: SATLPGGLHNEQF
cdr3_length: 13; v_call: TRBV2; cdr3_aa: ASSAQGLNKNEQF
cdr3_length: 15; v_call: TRBV3-1; cdr3_aa: ASSQEGQKPFSYEQY
cdr3_length: 13; v_call: TRBV29-1; cdr3_aa: SVGGTSGRTDTQY
cdr3_length: 14; v_call: TRBV9; cdr3_aa: ASSLLPGLNTGELF
cdr3_length: 13; v_call: TRBV7-2; cdr3_aa: ASRQNRGEGTEAF
cdr3_length: 13; v_call: TRBV7-2; cdr3_aa: ASSLAPGVSTEAF
cdr3_length: 13; v_call: TRBV6-5; cdr3_aa: ASSTTSGGGNEQF
cdr3_length: 14; v_call: TRBV4-1; cdr3_aa: ASSQSLAGGTDTQY
cdr3_length: 12; v_call: TRBV5-1; cdr3_aa: ASSLAGDNYVQY
cdr3_length: 13; v_call: TRBV5-1; cdr3_aa: ASSLDDRANTEAF
cdr3_length: 14; v_call: TRBV7-2; cdr3_aa: ASSTQGGLLGNEQF
cdr3_length: 11; v_call: TRBV27; cdr3_aa: ASSLNRNYGYT
cdr3_length: 13; v_call: TRBV7-9; cdr3_aa: ASSSGRTLIEKLF
cdr3_length: 13; v_call: TRBV20-1; cdr3_aa: SASHLGQGAKTQY
cdr3_length: 12; v_call: TRBV27; cdr3_aa: ASSPLGSDTEAF
cdr3_length: 14; v_call: TRBV6-2/TRBV6-3; cdr3_aa: ASSPIRTSGLNEQS
cdr3_length: 11; v_call: TRBV12-3/TRBV12-4; cdr3_aa: ASSLAGVGWMF
cdr3_length: 10; v_call: TRBV20-1; cdr3_aa: SARVGAQPQH
cdr3_length: 14; v_call: TRBV9; cdr3_aa: ASSIGTSGEVETQY
cdr3_length: 13; v_call: TRBV6-1; cdr3_aa: ASRLTGNSYNEQF
cdr3_length: 15; v_call: TRBV20-1; cdr3_aa: SARPMEGQYGNQPQH
cdr3_length: 14; v_call: TRBV7-2; cdr3_aa: ASSPYPRDGAYEQY
cdr3_length: 12; v_call: TRBV20-1; cdr3_aa: SARRPGRSEKLF
cdr3_length: 13; v_call: TRBV5-6; cdr3_aa: TSSSLGAGECIQY
cdr3_length: 14; v_call: TRBV18; cdr3_aa: ASSPYRGKEDYGYT
cdr3_length: 12; v_call: TRBV7-2; cdr3_aa: ASSLSGGPYEQY
cdr3_length: 13; v_call: TRBV3-1; cdr3_aa: ASSQRAGIINEQF
cdr3_length: 14; v_call: TRBV3-1; cdr3_aa: ASSQAGVGNEETQY
cdr3_length: 12; v_call: TRBV7-3; cdr3_aa: ASSPGTYSNTQY
cdr3_length: 12; v_call: TRBV12-5; cdr3_aa: ASGLFVSTDTQY
cdr3_length: 16; v_call: TRBV6-2/TRBV6-3; cdr3_aa: ASSYEFGQGATENIQY
cdr3_length: 11; v_call: TRBV20-1; cdr3_aa: SALRPVQETQY
cdr3_length: 12; v_call: TRBV7-8; cdr3_aa: ASTEGNGNQPQH
cdr3_length: 13; v_call: TRBV29-1; cdr3_aa: SVHTGQAFDNEQF